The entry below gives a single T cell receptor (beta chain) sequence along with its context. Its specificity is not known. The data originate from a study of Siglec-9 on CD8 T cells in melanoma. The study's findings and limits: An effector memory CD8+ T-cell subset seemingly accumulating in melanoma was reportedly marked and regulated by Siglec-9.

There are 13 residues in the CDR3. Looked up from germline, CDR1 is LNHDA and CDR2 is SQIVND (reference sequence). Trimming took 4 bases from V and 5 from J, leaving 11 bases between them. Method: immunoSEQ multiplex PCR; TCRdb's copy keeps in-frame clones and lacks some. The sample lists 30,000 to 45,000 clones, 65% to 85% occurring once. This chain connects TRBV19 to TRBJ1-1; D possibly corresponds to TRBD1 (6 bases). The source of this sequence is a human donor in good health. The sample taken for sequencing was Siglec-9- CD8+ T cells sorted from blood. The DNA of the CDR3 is TGTGCCAGTAGTACAGGGGTAAGGACTGAAGCTTTCTTT. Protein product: CASSTGVRTEAFF. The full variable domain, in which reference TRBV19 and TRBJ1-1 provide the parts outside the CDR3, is DGGITQSPKYLFRKEGQNVTLSCEQNLNHDAMYWYRQDPGQGLRLIYYSQIVNDFQKGDIAEGYSVSREKKESFPLTVTSAQKNPTAFYLCASSTGVRTEAFFGQGTRLTVV.